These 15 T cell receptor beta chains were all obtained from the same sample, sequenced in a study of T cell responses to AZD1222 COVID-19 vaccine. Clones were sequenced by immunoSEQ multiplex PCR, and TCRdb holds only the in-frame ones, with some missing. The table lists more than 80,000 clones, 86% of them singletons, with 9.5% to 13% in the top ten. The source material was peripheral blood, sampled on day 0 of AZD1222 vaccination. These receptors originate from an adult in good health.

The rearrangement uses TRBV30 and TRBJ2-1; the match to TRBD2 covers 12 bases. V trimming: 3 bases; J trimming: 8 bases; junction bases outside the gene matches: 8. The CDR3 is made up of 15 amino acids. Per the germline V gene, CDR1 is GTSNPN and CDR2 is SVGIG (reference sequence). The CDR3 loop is CAWRRLAGDLYEQFF. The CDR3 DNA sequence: TGTGCCTGGAGAAGACTAGCGGGAGATCTCTATGAGCAGTTCTTC.

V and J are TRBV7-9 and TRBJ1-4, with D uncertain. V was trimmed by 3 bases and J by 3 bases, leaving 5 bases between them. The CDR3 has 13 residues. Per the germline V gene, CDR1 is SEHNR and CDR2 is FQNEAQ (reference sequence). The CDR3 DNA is TGTGCCAGCAGCTTCACGGCTAATGAAAAACTGTTTTTT. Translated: CASSFTANEKLFF.

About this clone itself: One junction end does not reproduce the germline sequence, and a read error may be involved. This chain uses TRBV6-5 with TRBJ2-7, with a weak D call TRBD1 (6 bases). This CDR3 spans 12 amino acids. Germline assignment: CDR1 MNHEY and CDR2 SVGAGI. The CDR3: CASSTQGYVQYF. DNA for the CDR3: TGTGCCAGCAGTACACAGGGTTACGTGCAGTACTTC.

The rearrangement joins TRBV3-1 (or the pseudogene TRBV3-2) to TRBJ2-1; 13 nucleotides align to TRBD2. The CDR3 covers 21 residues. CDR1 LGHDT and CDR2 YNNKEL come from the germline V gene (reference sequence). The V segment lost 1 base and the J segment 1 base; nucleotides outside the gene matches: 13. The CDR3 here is CASSQGRTSGRVRGSYNEQFF. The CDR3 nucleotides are TGTGCCAGCAGCCAAGGCCGGACTAGCGGGAGAGTTAGGGGGTCCTACAATGAGCAGTTCTTC.

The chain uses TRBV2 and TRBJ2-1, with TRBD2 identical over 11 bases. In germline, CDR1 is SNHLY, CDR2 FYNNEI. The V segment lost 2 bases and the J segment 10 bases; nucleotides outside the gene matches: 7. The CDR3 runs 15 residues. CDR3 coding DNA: TGTGCCAGCAGTGAACTAGCGGGAGGAGAAGACGAGCAGTTCTTC. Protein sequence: CASSELAGGEDEQFF. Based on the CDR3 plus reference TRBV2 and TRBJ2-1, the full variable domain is EPEVTQTPSHQVTQMGQEVILRCVPISNHLYFYWYRQILGQKVEFLVSFYNNEISEKSEIFDDQFSVERPDGSNFTLKIRSTKLEDSAMYFCASSELAGGEDEQFFGPGTRLTVL.

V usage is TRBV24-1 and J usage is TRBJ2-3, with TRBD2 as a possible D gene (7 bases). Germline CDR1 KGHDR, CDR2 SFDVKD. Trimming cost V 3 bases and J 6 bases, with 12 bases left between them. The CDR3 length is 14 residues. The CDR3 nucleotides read TGTGCCACCAGTGATCGTGGGGGGGCGGATACGCAGTATTTT. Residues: CATSDRGGADTQYF.

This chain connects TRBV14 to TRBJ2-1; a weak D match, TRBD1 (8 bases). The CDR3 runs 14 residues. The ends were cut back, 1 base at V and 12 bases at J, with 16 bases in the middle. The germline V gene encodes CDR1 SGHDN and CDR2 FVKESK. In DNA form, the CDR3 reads TGTGCCAGCAGCCAAGTGTTGACAGGGGAGGGGCAGTTCTTC. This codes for CASSQVLTGEGQFF. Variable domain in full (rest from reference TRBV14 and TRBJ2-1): EAGVTQFPSHSVIEKGQTVTLRCDPISGHDNLYWYRRVMGKEIKFLLHFVKESKQDESGMPNNRFLAERTGGTYSTLKVQPAELEDSGVYFCASSQVLTGEGQFFGPGTRLTVL.

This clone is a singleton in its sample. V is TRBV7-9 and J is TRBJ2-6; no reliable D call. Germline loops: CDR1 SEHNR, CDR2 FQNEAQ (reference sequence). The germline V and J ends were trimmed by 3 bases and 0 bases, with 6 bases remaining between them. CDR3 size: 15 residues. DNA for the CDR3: TGTGCCAGCAGCTTGGGGTTCTCTGGGGCCAACGTCCTGACTTTC. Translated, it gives CASSLGFSGANVLTF. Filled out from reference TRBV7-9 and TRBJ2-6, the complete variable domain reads DTGVSQNPRHKITKRGQNVTFRCDPISEHNRLYWYRQTLGQGPEFLTYFQNEAQLEKSRLLSDRFSAERPKGSFSTLEIQRTEQGDSAMYLCASSLGFSGANVLTFGAGSRLTVL.

The CDR3 protein is CASSLGDTNTEAFF. The CDR3 nucleotides read TGCGCCAGCAGCTTGGGGGACACGAACACTGAAGCTTTCTTT. The chain recombines TRBV5-1 with TRBJ1-1; D may be TRBD1 (6 bases). Trimming cost V 0 bases and J 1 base, with 7 bases left between them. Germline-derived CDR1 and CDR2 are SGHRS and YFSETQ. CDR3 length: 14 residues.

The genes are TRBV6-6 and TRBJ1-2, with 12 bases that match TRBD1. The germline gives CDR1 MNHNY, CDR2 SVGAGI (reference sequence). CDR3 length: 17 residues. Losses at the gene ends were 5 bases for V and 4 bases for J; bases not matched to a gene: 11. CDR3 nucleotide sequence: TGTGCCAGCAGTCGCGAGGGACAGGGGGCTAAGGGCTATGGCTACACCTTC. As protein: CASSREGQGAKGYGYTF.

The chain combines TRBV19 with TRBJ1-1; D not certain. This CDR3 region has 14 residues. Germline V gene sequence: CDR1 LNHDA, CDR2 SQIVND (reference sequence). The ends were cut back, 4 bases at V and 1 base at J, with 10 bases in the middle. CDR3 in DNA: TGTGCCAGTAGTACGGCTTGGACGAACACTGAAGCTTTCTTT. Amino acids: CASSTAWTNTEAFF.

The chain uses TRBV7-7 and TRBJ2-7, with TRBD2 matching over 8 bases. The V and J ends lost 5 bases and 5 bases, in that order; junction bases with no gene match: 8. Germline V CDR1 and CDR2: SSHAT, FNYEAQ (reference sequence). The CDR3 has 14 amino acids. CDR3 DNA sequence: TGTGCCAGCAGCCCCACGGGAGGGAAGGACGAGCAGTACTTC. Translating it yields CASSPTGGKDEQYF.

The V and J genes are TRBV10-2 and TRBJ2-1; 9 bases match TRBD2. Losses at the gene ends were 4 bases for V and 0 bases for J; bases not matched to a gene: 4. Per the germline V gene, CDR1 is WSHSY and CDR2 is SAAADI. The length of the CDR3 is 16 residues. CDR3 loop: CASSGKREASYNEQFF. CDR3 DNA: TGCGCCAGCAGTGGAAAGCGGGAGGCCTCCTACAATGAGCAGTTCTTC.

CDR3 DNA: TGTGCCAGCAGCTTAAGCCTCTCTGGAAACACCATATATTTT. Translated: CASSLSLSGNTIYF. The chain employs TRBV7-9 and TRBJ1-3; no definite D call. Germline loops: CDR1 SEHNR, CDR2 FQNEAQ (reference sequence). V was cut by 2 bases and J by 0 bases, with 5 bases left in between. The length of the CDR3 is 14 residues.

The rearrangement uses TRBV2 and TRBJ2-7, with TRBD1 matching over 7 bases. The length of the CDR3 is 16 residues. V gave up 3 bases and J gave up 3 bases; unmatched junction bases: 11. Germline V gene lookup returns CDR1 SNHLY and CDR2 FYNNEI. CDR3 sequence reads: CASSDPTPGQIYEQYF. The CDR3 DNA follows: TGTGCCAGCAGTGACCCAACTCCGGGACAGATCTACGAGCAGTACTTC. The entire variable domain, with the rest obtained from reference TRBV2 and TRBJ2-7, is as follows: EPEVTQTPSHQVTQMGQEVILRCVPISNHLYFYWYRQILGQKVEFLVSFYNNEISEKSEIFDDQFSVERPDGSNFTLKIRSTKLEDSAMYFCASSDPTPGQIYEQYFGPGTRLTVT.